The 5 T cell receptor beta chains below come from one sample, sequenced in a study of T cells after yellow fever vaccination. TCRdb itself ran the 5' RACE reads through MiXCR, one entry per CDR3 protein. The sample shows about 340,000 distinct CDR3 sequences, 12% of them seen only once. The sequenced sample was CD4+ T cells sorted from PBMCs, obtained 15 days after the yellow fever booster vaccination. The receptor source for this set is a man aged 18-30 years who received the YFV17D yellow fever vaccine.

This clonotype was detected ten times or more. CDR3 in amino acids: CASRRTVGQETQYF. CDR3 nucleotide sequence: TGTGCCAGCAGGCGGACCGTGGGACAAGAGACCCAGTACTTC. The rearrangement uses TRBV12-3 or TRBV12-4 and TRBJ2-5; D ambiguous. V was trimmed by 6 bases and J by 2 bases, leaving 13 bases between them. The CDR3 is made up of 14 amino acids.

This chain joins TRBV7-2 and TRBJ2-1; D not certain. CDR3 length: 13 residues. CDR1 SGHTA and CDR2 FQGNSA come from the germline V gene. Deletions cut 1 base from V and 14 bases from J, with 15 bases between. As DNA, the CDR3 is TGTGCCAGCAGCTTAGTAGTCTGGGATGGCGAGTTCTTC. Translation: CASSLVVWDGEFF.

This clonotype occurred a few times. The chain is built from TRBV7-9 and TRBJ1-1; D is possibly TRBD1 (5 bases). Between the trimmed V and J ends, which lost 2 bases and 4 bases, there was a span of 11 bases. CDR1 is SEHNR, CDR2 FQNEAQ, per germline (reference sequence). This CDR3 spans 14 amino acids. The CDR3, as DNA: TGTGCCAGCAGCTTAATGGGGCCCAGCACTGAAGCTTTCTTT. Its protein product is CASSLMGPSTEAFF.

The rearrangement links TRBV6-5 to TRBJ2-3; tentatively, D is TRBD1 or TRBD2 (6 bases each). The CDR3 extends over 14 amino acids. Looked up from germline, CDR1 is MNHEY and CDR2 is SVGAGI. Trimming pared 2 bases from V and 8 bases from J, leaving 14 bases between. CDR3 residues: CASSYGGPGGTQYF. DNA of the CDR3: TGTGCCAGCAGTTACGGGGGGCCCGGGGGTACGCAGTATTTT.

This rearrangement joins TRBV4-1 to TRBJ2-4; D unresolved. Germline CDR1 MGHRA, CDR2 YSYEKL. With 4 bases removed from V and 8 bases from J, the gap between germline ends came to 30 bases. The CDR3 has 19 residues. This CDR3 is CASSPTRRSVPFEAYIQYF. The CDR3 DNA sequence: TGCGCCAGCAGCCCTACCCGGCGGTCCGTGCCCTTCGAGGCCTACATTCAGTACTTC.